A single sample is the source of the 3 T cell receptor beta chains below, sequenced in a study of CXCR3-negative and CXCR3-positive naive CD8 T cells (dated by TCRdb to the late 2010s). The sequencer listed for this sample is NextSeq 550. The Human TCR Profiling Kit (MiLaboratory) was used to prepare UMI-labeled 5' RACE TRB cDNA libraries. Each CDR3 protein sequence appears as one entry after TCRdb reprocessed the reads, and no DNA is included. This sample's table lists tens of thousands of distinct CDR3 sequences. Approximately 0.6% of the sample is in the top ten clones. Overall study results and their limits: Compared with CXCR3-negative naive cells, CXCR3-positive naive cells had TRB CDR3s with higher hydrophobicity (lower Kidera factor 4), lower energy, and higher strength and volume indices.

Their antigens are not known. The sequenced sample was naive CXCR3+ CD8+ T cells from blood. What the cell subset or site label conveys for this sample: CD45RO-CCR7+CD27+CD95- naive CD8+ T cells expressing CXCR3 (TNR3+). The receptor set was obtained from a human donor in good health. Some clones in this sample may be carry-over from other donors' samples.

The rearrangement links TRBV11-2 to TRBJ2-7. This CDR3 has 13 amino acids. Germline assignment: CDR1 SGHAT and CDR2 FQNNGV. CDR3: CASSKEVDYEQYF. The whole variable domain, filled in from reference TRBV11-2 and TRBJ2-7, reads EAGVAQSPRYKIIEKRQSVAFWCNPISGHATLYWYQQILGQGPKLLIQFQNNGVVDDSQLPKDRFSAERLKGVDSTLKIQPAKLEDSAVYLCASSKEVDYEQYFGPGTRLTVT.

The CDR3 loop reads CASSFSWSSYEQYF. The chain couples TRBV28 to TRBJ2-7. This CDR3 has 14 residues. Germline CDR1 MDHEN, CDR2 SYDVKM.

The chain uses TRBV29-1 and TRBJ1-1; the TCRdb call, TRBD1, lacks DNA for checking. Germline loops: CDR1 SQVTM, CDR2 ANQGSEA. The CDR3 is 16 amino acids. This chain's CDR3 is CSVELGTGRKGTEAFF.